Following are 27 T cell receptor beta chains from one sample sequenced in a study of shared clonotypes between healthy human individuals. Sequencing used immunoSEQ multiplex PCR; TCRdb keeps in-frame clones, though not all of them. The sample holds around 700,000 clones, 74% seen once. The sequencing input was memory CD4+ T cells sorted from blood. The subset was: CD45RA-negative fraction. These receptors all come from a woman aged 30 to 39 in good health.

The chain combines TRBV6-6 with TRBJ1-4; 9 bases fit TRBD1. The J segment lost 3 bases and the V segment lost 6 bases, leaving 5 bases of the junction unmatched. Germline V gene lookup returns CDR1 MNHNY and CDR2 SVGAGI (reference sequence). The length of the CDR3 is 15 residues. CDR3 sequence reads: CASSKDRGANEKLFF. The CDR3 nucleotides are TGTGCCAGCAGCAAGGACAGGGGCGCTAATGAAAAACTGTTTTTT.

The rearrangement uses TRBV29-1 and TRBJ2-7, with 7 bases identical to TRBD1. Germline V lookup: CDR1 SQVTM, CDR2 ANQGSEA. The CDR3 is 13 amino acids. Germline trimming cut 5 bases from V and 3 bases from J; bases unmatched to any gene: 7. This CDR3 reads CSVSTGAGYEQYF. In nucleotides, the CDR3 is TGCAGCGTTTCTACAGGGGCAGGCTACGAGCAGTACTTC.

The chain combines TRBV6-5 with TRBJ1-2; the D is unclear. CDR3 length: 13 amino acids. Between the trimmed V and J ends, which lost 2 bases and 4 bases, there was a span of 8 bases. CDR1 and CDR2 from the germline V gene are MNHEY and SVGAGI. CDR3 residues: CASSYASRYGYTF. In nucleotides, the CDR3 is TGTGCCAGCAGTTACGCTTCCCGCTATGGCTACACCTTC.

In nucleotides, the CDR3 is TGTGCCAGCAGTCCCCCGGGGGCTAGCGGGAGAGGAAACGAGCAGTACTTC. Amino acid sequence: CASSPPGASGRGNEQYF. The rearrangement links TRBV28 to TRBJ2-7; 10 nucleotides line up with TRBD2. J was trimmed by 5 bases and V by 5 bases; bases with no gene match: 15. Looked up from germline, CDR1 is MDHEN and CDR2 is SYDVKM. This CDR3 has 17 amino acids.

The sample holds a few counts of this clone. The chain is built from TRBV10-3 and TRBJ1-2, with a weak D call TRBD1 (6 bases). The CDR3 length is 15 residues. Germline V gene sequence: CDR1 ENHRY, CDR2 SYGVKD. Trimming removed 4 bases at V and 4 bases at J, with 16 bases between. In nucleotides, the CDR3 is TGTGCCATCAGTGGAGGGACACACCTCGCCTATGGCTACACCTTC. As protein: CAISGGTHLAYGYTF.

This sequence joins TRBV7-2 and TRBJ2-7; 8 bases line up with TRBD2. V dropped 0 bases and J dropped 4; count of bases not matched to a gene: 2. CDR3 length: 14 residues. Germline CDR1 and CDR2: SGHTA and FQGNSA. CDR3 amino acids: CASSLAAGEYEQYF. CDR3 nucleotide sequence: TGTGCCAGCAGCTTAGCAGCGGGAGAGTACGAGCAGTACTTC.

The chain joins TRBV5-1 to TRBJ1-2, with no clear D. The ends were cut back, 4 bases at V and 4 bases at J, with 14 bases in the middle. The CDR3 runs 14 residues. Germline values: CDR1 SGHRS, CDR2 YFSETQ. CDR3 sequence reads: CASSDSQGIYGYTF. The CDR3, as DNA: TGCGCCAGCAGCGACTCTCAAGGTATCTATGGCTACACCTTC.

At least ten counts were recorded for this clone. This sample includes further DNA sequences coding for the same CDR3. The J gene is TRBJ2-1, the V gene TRBV6-5, with TRBD2 identical over 10 bases. The CDR3 extends over 14 amino acids. The V segment lost 10 bases and the J segment 3 bases; nucleotides outside the gene matches: 6. Germline V gene sequence: CDR1 MNHEY, CDR2 SVGAGI. The CDR3 protein is CATQREGGYNEQFF. CDR3 bases: TGTGCCACGCAGCGGGAGGGGGGCTACAATGAGCAGTTCTTC.

CDR3 sequence (DNA): TGTGCCAGCAGCCCCGGGACGGCTAACGTCTACACCTTC. It translates to CASSPGTANVYTF. The gene calls are TRBV14 and TRBJ1-2, with D perhaps matching TRBD1 (5 bases). Germline-derived CDR1 and CDR2 are SGHDN and FVKESK. Trimming shortened V by 4 bases and J by 10 bases, and 16 bases separated the two germline ends. This CDR3 comprises 13 residues. The complete variable domain, with remaining parts taken from reference TRBV14 and TRBJ1-2, reads EAGVTQFPSHSVIEKGQTVTLRCDPISGHDNLYWYRRVMGKEIKFLLHFVKESKQDESGMPNNRFLAERTGGTYSTLKVQPAELEDSGVYFCASSPGTANVYTFGSGTRLTVV.

The chain carries TRBV7-9 and TRBJ2-2; possibly TRBD1 for D (6 bases). The V and J ends lost 4 bases and 9 bases respectively, with 15 bases between them. The germline V gene has CDR1 SEHNR and CDR2 FQNEAQ (reference sequence). This CDR3 has 14 amino acids. The CDR3 coding sequence is TGTGCCAGCAGCTCAGGGGACCTACACCGGGAGCTGTTTTTT. Translating it yields CASSSGDLHRELFF.

This chain connects TRBV4-1 to TRBJ2-5; 8 nucleotides match TRBD2. V lost 0 bases and J lost 1; bases outside the gene matches: 13. This CDR3 comprises 19 residues. Germline V CDR1 and CDR2: MGHRA, YSYEKL. The CDR3 reads CASSQDGPAGERRQETQYF. Written as DNA, the CDR3 is TGCGCCAGCAGCCAAGATGGGCCAGCGGGAGAACGTCGCCAAGAGACCCAGTACTTC.

CDR3 loop: CASSESPDTEAFF. CDR3 in DNA: TGCGCCAGCAGTGAGTCCCCGGACACTGAAGCTTTCTTT. The V and J genes are TRBV10-1 and TRBJ1-1; D is unresolved. This CDR3 comprises 13 residues. Germline-derived CDR1 and CDR2 are WNHNN and SYGVQD (reference sequence). Trimming removed 0 bases at V and 3 bases at J, with 5 bases between.

The V and J genes are TRBV19 and TRBJ2-2; 11 bases map to TRBD1. V was clipped by 3 bases and J by 5 bases; unmatched bases: 5. The CDR3 runs 16 residues. The germline CDR1 and CDR2 sequences are LNHDA and SQIVND (reference sequence). CDR3 bases: TGTGCCAGTAGTATTGGGACAGGGGGACAAACCGGGGAGCTGTTTTTT. Translating gives CASSIGTGGQTGELFF. Together with reference TRBV19 and TRBJ2-2, the CDR3 gives the full variable domain: DGGITQSPKYLFRKEGQNVTLSCEQNLNHDAMYWYRQDPGQGLRLIYYSQIVNDFQKGDIAEGYSVSREKKESFPLTVTSAQKNPTAFYLCASSIGTGGQTGELFFGEGSRLTVL.

J is TRBJ2-3 and V is TRBV11-1; 8 bases align to TRBD2. This CDR3 is built from 16 residues. Trimming at V came to 2 bases and at J to 0 bases, leaving 4 bases not matched to a gene. In germline, CDR1 is SGHAT, CDR2 FQDESV (reference sequence). CDR3 sequence: CASSLWSGGSTDTQYF. The CDR3 DNA is TGTGCCAGCAGCTTATGGAGCGGGGGTAGCACAGATACGCAGTATTTT.

The rearrangement joins TRBV5-6 to TRBJ2-1; TRBD2 matches 8 bases. There are 16 residues in the CDR3. In germline, CDR1 is SGHDT, CDR2 YYEEEE. V shed 1 base, J shed 0 bases, and the junction held 3 bases outside the gene matches. This chain's CDR3 is CASSLPGGPSYNEQFF. The CDR3 nucleotides are TGTGCCAGCAGCTTGCCGGGAGGGCCCTCCTACAATGAGCAGTTCTTC.

The rearrangement joins TRBV30 to TRBJ2-2; TRBD1 or TRBD2 may be the D gene (6 bases each). From germline, CDR1 is GTSNPN and CDR2 SVGIG (reference sequence). V was trimmed by 4 bases and J by 7 bases, leaving 13 bases between them. The CDR3 contains 13 residues. CDR3 sequence (DNA): TGTGCCTGGACCGGGGGCTGGGGCGGGGAGCTGTTTTTT. It translates to CAWTGGWGGELFF.

In the case of this clone: At the DNA level, this CDR3 is encoded by other sequences in the same sample as well. V gene TRBV28 combines with J gene TRBJ2-1; TRBD1 aligns across 7 bases. Trimming removed 6 bases from V and 3 bases from J; junction bases left unmatched: 5. Germline assignment: CDR1 MDHEN and CDR2 SYDVKM. The CDR3 sequence is 14 residues long. Here the CDR3 DNA reads TGTGCCAGCAGCTTTCCAGGGGGCTACAATGAGCAGTTCTTC. The encoded protein is CASSFPGGYNEQFF.

The rearrangement uses TRBV2 and TRBJ2-1, with D possibly TRBD2 on 6 matching bases. CDR1 is SNHLY, CDR2 FYNNEI, per germline. The CDR3 loop spans 17 amino acids. Trimming took 4 bases from V and 0 from J, leaving 16 bases between them. The CDR3 region has the DNA TGTGCCAGCAGTGGGGCTGGGCGGGATCTCTCCTACAATGAGCAGTTCTTC. Encoded protein: CASSGAGRDLSYNEQFF.

The CDR3 reads CASSYSPQETQYF. CDR3 nucleotide sequence: TGTGCCAGCAGCTACAGTCCCCAAGAGACCCAGTACTTC. V and J are TRBV5-4 and TRBJ2-5; D is unclear. Trimming shortened V by 3 bases and J by 1 base, and 7 bases separated the two germline ends. Germline assignment: CDR1 SGHNT and CDR2 YYREEE (reference sequence). This CDR3 region has 13 residues.

A word on this clone: Additional DNA sequences in this sample encode the identical CDR3. J is TRBJ1-5 and V is TRBV27; D ambiguous. V was trimmed by 3 bases and J by 2 bases, leaving 11 bases between them. Germline CDR1 is MNHEY and CDR2 is SMNVEV (reference sequence). The CDR3 consists of 15 residues. DNA for the CDR3: TGTGCCAGCAGTTTGGCAGGTCTTGGCAATCAGCCCCAGCATTTT. Translated: CASSLAGLGNQPQHF.

This chain connects TRBV27 to TRBJ1-1; TRBD1 is a possible D gene (6 bases). Deletions cut 2 bases from V and 8 bases from J, with 12 bases between. The CDR3 covers 13 residues. Germline V gene sequence: CDR1 MNHEY, CDR2 SMNVEV (reference sequence). CDR3 nucleotide sequence: TGTGCCAGCAGTTTAGAGTATGACAGGGAAGCTTTCTTT. The encoded protein is CASSLEYDREAFF.

The chain combines TRBV10-1 with TRBJ2-1; D ambiguous. V dropped 8 bases and J dropped 0 bases, with 8 bases sitting between them. The CDR3 is 13 residues long. Germline values: CDR1 WNHNN, CDR2 SYGVQD (reference sequence). DNA of the CDR3: TGCGCCAGCTCCGAAACCTCCTACAATGAGCAGTTCTTC. Residues: CASSETSYNEQFF.

The chain links TRBV5-1 to TRBJ2-2; the D gene is possibly TRBD1 (6 bases). The ends were cut back, 1 base at V and 4 bases at J, with 11 bases in the middle. The CDR3 loop spans 15 amino acids. Germline V gives CDR1 SGHRS, CDR2 YFSETQ. CDR3 amino acids: CASSLTGSATGELFF. DNA of the CDR3: TGCGCCAGCAGCTTGACAGGGTCGGCCACCGGGGAGCTGTTTTTT.

This chain joins TRBV6-5 and TRBJ2-7, with a tentative D call TRBD1 (6 bases). Trimming stripped 0 bases from V and 2 bases from J, with 11 bases between. Germline CDR1 reads MNHEY; CDR2 reads SVGAGI. The CDR3 totals 15 residues. The CDR3 region is CASSYSHDRTYEQYF. CDR3 DNA sequence: TGTGCCAGCAGTTACTCCCACGACAGGACCTACGAGCAGTACTTC.

The chain links TRBV28 to TRBJ1-5, with 8 bases fitting TRBD1. The CDR3 has 12 residues. Germline CDR1 reads MDHEN; CDR2 reads SYDVKM. The trim removed 8 bases at V and 5 bases at J, leaving 2 bases unmatched. The CDR3 coding sequence is TGTGCCAGCCGGACAGGGCATCAGCCCCAGCATTTT. Amino acids: CASRTGHQPQHF.

The V gene is TRBV5-1, the J gene TRBJ2-7; 8 nucleotides align to TRBD1. V lost 4 bases and J lost 1; bases outside the gene matches: 7. Germline V gives CDR1 SGHRS, CDR2 YFSETQ. The CDR3 spans 15 residues. The CDR3 loop is CASSPGQGGSYEQYF. The CDR3 DNA follows: TGCGCCAGCAGCCCAGGACAGGGTGGTTCCTACGAGCAGTACTTC.

CDR3 in amino acids: CASSESWDRGEKLFF. The CDR3 DNA is TGCGCCAGCAGCGAATCCTGGGACCGGGGGGAAAAACTGTTTTTT. This chain joins TRBV5-1 and TRBJ1-4, with D possibly TRBD1 on 5 matching bases. CDR1 and CDR2 from the germline V gene are SGHRS and YFSETQ. Trimming took off 4 bases at V and 8 bases at J, with 18 bases between the two ends. The CDR3 runs 15 residues. The variable domain in full, completed from reference TRBV5-1 and TRBJ1-4, reads KAGVTQTPRYLIKTRGQQVTLSCSPISGHRSVSWYQQTPGQGLQFLFEYFSETQRNKGNFPGRFSGRQFSNSRSEMNVSTLELGDSALYLCASSESWDRGEKLFFGSGTQLSVL.